These T cell receptor beta chains were read from a single sample in a study of post-analysis software for immune sequencing data. One entry per CDR3 protein results from TCRdb running MiXCR on the PCR reads. This sample has about 460,000 distinct CDR3 sequences, with around 40% found just once. What was sequenced was blood. Every receptor here comes from a girl aged 5-17 years with multiple sclerosis. The CDR3 runs from the conserved cysteine through the conserved F or W. A D gene is named only where the DNA matches it firmly. Part of the rows lack a size; the others show once, few, many or a class for expanded clones.

TRBD2	TRBV15	16	TRBJ2-4	NA	CATSGREGPTKNIQYF	TGTGCCACCAGCGGGCGGGAGGGCCCTACCAAAAACATTCAGTACTTC
TRBD1	TRBV3-1	13	TRBJ2-7	many	CASSGQGDYEQYF	TGTGCCAGCAGTGGACAGGGGGACTACGAGCAGTACTTC
NA	TRBV6-1	15	TRBJ2-7	NA	CASSESGRSTYEQYF	TGTGCCAGCAGTGAATCTGGCCGATCTACCTACGAGCAGTACTTC
NA	TRBV7-9	14	TRBJ1-2	NA	CASSRNMDYYGYTF	TGTGCCAGCAGCCGAAACATGGATTACTATGGCTACACCTTC
TRBD2	TRBV9	15	TRBJ2-1	few	CASSVSSGRVDEQFF	TGTGCCAGCAGCGTATCTAGCGGGAGGGTCGATGAGCAGTTCTTC
TRBD2	TRBV10-3	18	TRBJ2-7	NA	CAIGGLAGVKSGSYEQYF	TGTGCCATCGGGGGACTAGCGGGAGTAAAGTCGGGCTCCTACGAGCAGTACTTC
TRBD1	TRBV4-1	16	TRBJ2-7	NA	CASSQITQGLRNEQYF	TGCGCCAGCAGCCAAATAACACAGGGGCTACGGAACGAGCAGTACTTC
TRBD2	TRBV4-3	17	TRBJ2-1	NA	CASSQHLGGTSYNEQFF	TGCGCCAGCAGCCAGCATTTGGGGGGGACCTCCTACAATGAGCAGTTCTTC
NA	TRBV4-1	14	TRBJ1-2	NA	CASSQDPGQYGYTF	TGCGCCAGCAGCCAAGACCCAGGCCAATATGGCTACACCTTC
TRBD1	TRBV10-2	16	TRBJ2-7	many	CASSAFTGTGPYEQYF	TGCGCCAGCAGTGCTTTCACCGGGACAGGGCCCTACGAGCAGTACTTC
TRBD2	TRBV11-2	15	TRBJ2-1	NA	CASSLGLAGGLEQFF	TGTGCCAGCAGCTTGGGACTAGCGGGAGGTCTTGAGCAGTTCTTC
NA	TRBV10-3	16	TRBJ2-3	NA	CAISESLGHSTDTQYF	TGTGCCATCAGTGAGTCGTTAGGACACAGCACAGATACGCAGTATTTT
NA	TRBV5-1	14	TRBJ2-3	NA	CASSIWTGTDTQYF	TGCGCCAGTAGCATTTGGACAGGCACAGATACGCAGTATTTT
NA	TRBV11-2	14	TRBJ1-2	NA	CASSCGSLGYGYTF	TGTGCCAGCAGCTGCGGCAGTCTCGGCTATGGCTACACCTTC
TRBD1	TRBV6-5	13	TRBJ1-6	NA	CASSYGTASPLHF	TGTGCCAGCAGTTACGGGACAGCTTCACCCCTCCACTTT
NA	TRBV28	14	TRBJ1-2	NA	CASSLRDTYYGYTF	TGTGCCAGCAGTTTAAGGGACACCTACTATGGCTACACCTTC
NA	TRBV27	20	TRBJ2-3	NA	CASRCTRRGIITNCTDTQYF	TGTGCCAGCCGCTGCACGCGTCGCGGAATCATCACCAACTGCACAGATACGCAGTATTTT
TRBD1	TRBV15	15	TRBJ2-7	few	CATSSFYRGSHEQYF	TGTGCCACCAGCAGCTTTTACAGGGGAAGCCACGAGCAGTACTTC
NA	TRBV6-6	16	TRBJ1-3	NA	CASSNGPGRSGNTIYF	TGTGCCAGCAGTAACGGGCCGGGGCGCTCTGGAAACACCATATATTTT
NA	TRBV20-1	15	TRBJ2-7	few	CSALARLSFTYEQYF	TGCAGTGCTCTCGCCAGGCTTTCCTTTACCTACGAGCAGTACTTC
NA	TRBV7-9	14	TRBJ2-5	NA	CASSIPRRQETQYF	TGTGCCAGCAGCATCCCTCGCCGTCAAGAGACCCAGTACTTC
TRBD1	TRBV7-2	14	TRBJ2-5	NA	CASTPGQANNEQYF	TGTGCCAGCACCCCAGGACAGGCTAACAATGAGCAGTACTTC
NA	TRBV10-3	15	TRBJ1-5	once	CATSDVGRTNQPQHF	TGTGCCACAAGCGACGTTGGCAGGACCAATCAGCCCCAGCATTTT
TRBD1	TRBV5-6	15	TRBJ1-1	NA	CASIARGRGLTEAFF	TGTGCCAGCATCGCCAGAGGCAGGGGGCTTACTGAAGCTTTCTTT
NA	TRBV29-1	12	TRBJ2-6	NA	CSVISGANVLTF	TGCAGCGTTATATCTGGGGCCAACGTCCTGACTTTC
NA	TRBV15	15	TRBJ2-7	NA	CATSSTDTSSYEQYF	TGTGCCACCAGTAGTACAGATACTAGCTCCTACGAGCAGTACTTC
NA	TRBV12-3/TRBV12-4	13	TRBJ1-1	NA	CASTLGGYAEAFF	TGTGCCAGCACCCTAGGGGGGTACGCTGAAGCTTTCTTT
TRBD1	TRBV20-1	13	TRBJ2-7	NA	CSAPTGAISEQYF	TGCAGTGCCCCGACAGGGGCAATTAGCGAGCAGTACTTC
NA	TRBV20-1	14	TRBJ2-5	few	CSGTRGYGGETQYF	TGCAGTGGCACTAGGGGATATGGCGGAGAGACCCAGTACTTC
NA	TRBV20-1	17	TRBJ2-2	once	CSAREEGGPRWTGELFF	TGCAGTGCTAGAGAAGAGGGCGGCCCTCGATGGACCGGAGAGCTGTTTTTT
NA	TRBV18	15	TRBJ1-5	NA	CASSPPGGGNQPQHF	TGTGCCAGCTCACCTCCCGGGGGTGGCAATCAGCCCCAGCATTTT
TRBD2	TRBV5-1	18	TRBJ2-3	few	CASSRTSGWLSSTDTQYF	TGCGCCAGCAGCAGGACTAGCGGATGGCTATCTAGCACAGATACGCAGTATTTT
NA	TRBV10-3	16	TRBJ1-5	NA	CAISESQDLGNQPQHF	TGTGCCATCAGTGAGTCCCAGGACCTGGGCAATCAGCCCCAGCATTTT
TRBD1	TRBV20-1	13	TRBJ2-5	few	CSAKKQGQETQYF	TGCAGTGCTAAAAAACAGGGGCAAGAGACCCAGTACTTC
NA	TRBV20-1	12	TRBJ2-7	many	CSAKAFSYEQYF	TGCAGTGCTAAAGCGTTCTCCTACGAGCAGTACTTC
NA	TRBV6-6	13	TRBJ2-7	few	CASSYRGSHEQYF	TGTGCCAGCAGTTACCGGGGTTCGCACGAGCAGTACTTC
NA	TRBV7-2	13	TRBJ2-1	few	CASSLSRHNEQFF	TGTGCCAGCAGCTTAAGCCGACACAATGAGCAGTTCTTC
NA	TRBV13	14	TRBJ2-5	NA	CASSPSPEAETQYF	TGTGCCAGCAGCCCGAGTCCAGAAGCAGAGACCCAGTACTTC
NA	TRBV6-1	13	TRBJ2-7	NA	CASREGLAYEQYF	TGTGCCAGCAGGGAAGGACTGGCTTACGAGCAGTACTTC
TRBD1	TRBV20-1	14	TRBJ2-1	NA	CSAVDRGQYNEQFF	TGCAGTGCTGTGGACAGGGGGCAGTACAATGAGCAGTTCTTC
TRBD1	TRBV24-1	13	TRBJ1-5	NA	CATSGDRRQPQHF	TGTGCCACCAGTGGGGACAGACGGCAGCCCCAGCATTTT
TRBD2	TRBV7-2	18	TRBJ2-7	few	CASSLYPSGSVLRSEQYF	TGTGCCAGCAGCTTATACCCTAGCGGGAGCGTACTGCGTAGCGAGCAGTACTTC
NA	TRBV20-1	15	TRBJ2-7	NA	CSARAVGMETYEQYF	TGCAGTGCTAGAGCGGTGGGGATGGAGACCTACGAGCAGTACTTC
TRBD2	TRBV5-8	17	TRBJ2-7	NA	CASSYILGREGSYEQYF	TGTGCCAGCAGCTACATACTTGGACGGGAGGGGTCCTACGAGCAGTACTTC
NA	TRBV21-1	15	TRBJ2-7	NA	CASSKDVASSNEQYF	TGTGCCAGCAGCAAAGACGTAGCGAGTTCTAACGAGCAGTACTTC